This T cell receptor (beta chain) was retrieved from a study of cytomegalovirus exposure and HLA in healthy donors. For this clone: Antigen specificity is unknown.

Trimming removed 4 bases at V and 6 bases at J, with 11 bases between. Germline CDR1 SGHRS, CDR2 YFSETQ. There are 13 residues in the CDR3. General study points: TCR beta sequences reportedly predicted most subjects' HLA-A and HLA-B alleles accurately.

The PCR contained 60 Vbeta and 13 Jbeta primers. Assay: immunoSEQ multiplex PCR; the TCRdb copy retains only in-frame clones and omits some. The repertoire holds 150,000 to 200,000 clones, with approximately 80% as singletons. Input material: PBMCs. The TCR was taken from a woman in her thirties or forties in good health and CMV-seronegative. The rearrangement links TRBV5-1 to TRBJ2-1; tentative D call: TRBD2 (5 bases). CDR3 coding DNA: TGCGCCAGCAGCCTACTAGTAGGCAATGAGCAGTTCTTC. Its protein is CASSLLVGNEQFF.